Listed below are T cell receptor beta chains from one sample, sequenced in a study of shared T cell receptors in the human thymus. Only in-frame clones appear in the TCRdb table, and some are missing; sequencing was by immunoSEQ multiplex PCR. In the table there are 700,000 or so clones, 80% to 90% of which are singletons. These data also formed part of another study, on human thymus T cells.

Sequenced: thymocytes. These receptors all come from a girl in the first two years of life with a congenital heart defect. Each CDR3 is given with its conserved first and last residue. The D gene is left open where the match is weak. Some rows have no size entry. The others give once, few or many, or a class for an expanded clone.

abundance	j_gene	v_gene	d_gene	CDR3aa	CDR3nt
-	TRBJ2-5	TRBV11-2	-	CASRGTGSRETQYF	TGTGCCAGCAGGGGAACCGGGAGCCGAGAGACCCAGTACTTC
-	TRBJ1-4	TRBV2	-	CASSKNLTGMPNEKLFF	TGTGCCAGCAGTAAAAACCTAACAGGGATGCCCAACGAAAAACTGTTTTTT
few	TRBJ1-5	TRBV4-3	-	CASSQELGGSNQPQHF	TGCGCCAGCAGCCAAGAATTGGGGGGAAGCAATCAGCCCCAGCATTTT
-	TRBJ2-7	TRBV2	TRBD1	CASRRGQGCSYEQYF	TGTGCCAGCAGGAGGGGACAGGGGTGCTCCTACGAGCAGTACTTC
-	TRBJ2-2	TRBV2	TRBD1	CASSLRDRGQEGELFF	TGTGCCAGCAGCCTTCGGGACAGGGGGCAGGAGGGGGAGCTGTTTTTT
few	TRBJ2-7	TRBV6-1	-	CASSHSYEQYF	TGTGCCAGCAGTCACAGCTACGAGCAGTACTTC
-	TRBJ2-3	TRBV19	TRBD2	CASSIKGTSGGLPHTDTQYF	TGTGCCAGTAGTATAAAGGGGACTAGCGGGGGACTCCCCCATACAGATACGCAGTATTTT
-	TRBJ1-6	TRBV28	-	CASSPRVGNRPPLHF	TGTGCCAGCAGTCCCAGGGTAGGGAATAGGCCACCCCTCCACTTT
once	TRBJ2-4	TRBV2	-	CASSKKGGIAKNIQYF	TGTGCCAGCAGTAAAAAGGGGGGGATAGCCAAAAACATTCAGTACTTC
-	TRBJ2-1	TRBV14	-	CASSQGDECSRATYNEQFF	TGTGCCAGCAGCCAAGGGGATGAGTGCAGCAGGGCGACCTACAATGAGCAGTTCTTC
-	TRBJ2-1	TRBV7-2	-	CASSCPGVPYNEQFF	TGTGCCAGCAGCTGCCCGGGGGTTCCCTACAATGAGCAGTTCTTC
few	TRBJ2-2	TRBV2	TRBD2	CASSILAGPPGELFF	TGTGCCAGCAGTATCCTAGCGGGGCCCCCCGGGGAGCTGTTTTTT
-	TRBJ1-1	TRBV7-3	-	CASSAFPVNTEAFF	TGTGCCAGCAGCGCCTTCCCAGTGAACACTGAAGCTTTCTTT
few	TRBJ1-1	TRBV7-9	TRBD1	CASSLVWPPDRVNTEAFF	TGTGCCAGCAGCTTAGTTTGGCCCCCGGACAGGGTGAACACTGAAGCTTTCTTT
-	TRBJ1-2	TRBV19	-	CASRRSKGFIYGYTF	TGTGCCAGCAGGCGAAGTAAGGGGTTTATCTATGGCTACACCTTC
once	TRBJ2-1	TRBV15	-	CATSRVEMRGGVYNEQFF	TGTGCCACCAGCAGAGTAGAGATGCGCGGCGGGGTATACAATGAGCAGTTCTTC
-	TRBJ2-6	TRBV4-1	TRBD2	CASSQEGTSASGANVLTF	TGCGCCAGCAGCCAAGAAGGGACTAGCGCCTCTGGGGCCAACGTCCTGACTTTC
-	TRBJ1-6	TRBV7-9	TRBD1	CASSLADRDSPLHF	TGTGCCAGCAGCTTAGCGGACAGGGATTCACCCCTCCACTTT
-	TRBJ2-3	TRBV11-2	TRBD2	CASSSGPGLYTDTQYF	TGTGCCAGCAGCTCGGGGCCGGGACTATACACAGATACGCAGTATTTT
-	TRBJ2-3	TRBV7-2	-	CASSLVGLAYTDTQYF	TGTGCCAGCAGCTTAGTTGGTCTAGCTTACACAGATACGCAGTATTTT
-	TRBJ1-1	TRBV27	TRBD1	CASSTIGTDRTRTEAFF	TGTGCCAGCAGCACTATCGGGACAGACCGAACAAGGACTGAAGCTTTCTTT
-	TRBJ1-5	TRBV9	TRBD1	CASSVGDRRSIGNQPQHF	TGTGCCAGCAGCGTTGGGGACAGGAGATCTATTGGCAATCAGCCCCAGCATTTT
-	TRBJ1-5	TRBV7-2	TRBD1	CASSLIHSAQGRNQPQHF	TGTGCCAGCAGCTTAATCCACTCGGCACAGGGGAGGAATCAGCCCCAGCATTTT
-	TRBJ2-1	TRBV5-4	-	CASSSGAALYNEQFF	TGTGCCAGCAGCTCAGGGGCCGCCCTTTACAATGAGCAGTTCTTC
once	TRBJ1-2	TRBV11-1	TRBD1	CASSRRGRRLGGGYTF	TGTGCCAGCAGCCGCAGGGGGAGACGCCTGGGTGGTGGCTACACCTTC
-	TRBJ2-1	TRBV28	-	CASSQKLTRRRTEQFF	TGTGCCAGCAGTCAAAAACTGACTAGAAGGCGGACTGAGCAGTTCTTC
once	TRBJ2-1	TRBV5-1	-	CASSLGVSRLSSYNEQFF	TGCGCCAGCAGCTTGGGAGTATCGCGGCTTAGCTCCTACAATGAGCAGTTCTTC
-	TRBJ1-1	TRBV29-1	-	CSPPAGSNTEAFF	TGCAGCCCCCCGGCAGGATCCAACACTGAAGCTTTCTTT
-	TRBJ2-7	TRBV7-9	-	CASSLPGSYEQYF	TGTGCCAGCAGCTTACCAGGCTCCTACGAGCAGTACTTC
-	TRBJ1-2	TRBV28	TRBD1	CASSLYRGGGLYGYTF	TGTGCCAGCAGCCTATACAGGGGAGGAGGGCTCTATGGCTACACCTTC
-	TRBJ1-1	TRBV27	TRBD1	CASSLGQGRTEAFF	TGTGCCAGCAGTCTGGGACAGGGGAGGACTGAAGCTTTCTTT
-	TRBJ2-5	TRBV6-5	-	CASSYSTGRVEETQYF	TGTGCCAGCAGTTACTCGACGGGCAGGGTGGAAGAGACCCAGTACTTC
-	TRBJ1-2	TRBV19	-	CASSIAEGRAFF	TGTGCCAGTAGTATAGCAGAGGGAAGGGCCTTCTTC
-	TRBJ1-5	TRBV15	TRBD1	CATSRGDRVYQPQHF	TGTGCCACCAGCAGAGGTGACAGGGTTTATCAGCCCCAGCATTTT
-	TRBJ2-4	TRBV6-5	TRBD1	CASSRQGLENIQYF	TGTGCCAGCAGTCGACAGGGATTGGAAAACATTCAGTACTTC
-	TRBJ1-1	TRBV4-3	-	CASSQERRGRWDTEAFF	TGCGCCAGCAGCCAAGAGCGGAGGGGACGATGGGACACTGAAGCTTTCTTT
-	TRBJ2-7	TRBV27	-	CASRQGWGLYF	TGTGCCAGCAGACAAGGGTGGGGGCTGTACTTC
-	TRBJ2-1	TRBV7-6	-	CASSLKFRGHPVGEQFF	TGTGCCAGCAGCTTAAAATTCAGGGGCCATCCCGTGGGTGAGCAGTTCTTC
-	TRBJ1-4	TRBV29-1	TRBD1	CSVGQGLEPTNEKLFF	TGTAGCGTTGGACAGGGTTTAGAACCAACTAATGAAAAACTGTTTTTT
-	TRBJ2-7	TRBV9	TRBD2	CASGGTSGTYEQYF	TGTGCCAGCGGGGGGACTAGCGGGACCTACGAGCAGTACTTC
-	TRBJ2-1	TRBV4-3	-	CASSQDWRLAPVYNEQFF	TGCGCCAGCAGCCAAGATTGGCGCCTAGCACCAGTCTACAATGAGCAGTTCTTC
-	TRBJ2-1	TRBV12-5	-	CASGFPQAYNEQFF	TGTGCTAGTGGTTTCCCGCAGGCCTACAATGAGCAGTTCTTC
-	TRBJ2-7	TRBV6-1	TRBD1	CASSETGPPYEQYF	TGTGCCAGCAGTGAGACAGGGCCACCCTACGAGCAGTACTTC
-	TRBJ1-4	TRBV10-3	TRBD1	CAATGGTNEKLFF	TGTGCCGCCACAGGGGGGACTAATGAAAAACTGTTTTTT
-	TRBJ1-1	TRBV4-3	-	CASSEGGASEAFF	TGCGCCAGCAGCGAAGGCGGGGCGTCTGAAGCTTTCTTT
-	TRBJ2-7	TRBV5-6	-	CASSRRTFTYEQYF	TGTGCCAGCAGTCGGAGGACTTTTACCTACGAGCAGTACTTC
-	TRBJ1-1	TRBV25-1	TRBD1	CASSAWTGGRAFF	TGTGCCAGCAGTGCATGGACAGGAGGAAGAGCTTTCTTT
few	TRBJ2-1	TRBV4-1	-	CASSREGGTGDEQFF	TGCGCCAGCAGCCGGGAGGGGGGGACGGGGGATGAGCAGTTCTTC
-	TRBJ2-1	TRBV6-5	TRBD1	CASSYTDRATCNEQFF	TGTGCCAGCAGTTACACCGACAGGGCCACTTGCAATGAGCAGTTCTTC
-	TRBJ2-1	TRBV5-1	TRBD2	CASSLSSGGRDNEQFF	TGCGCCAGCAGCTTGTCTAGCGGGGGCCGAGACAATGAGCAGTTCTTC
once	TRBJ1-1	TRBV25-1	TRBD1	CASSRTGGKSEAFF	TGTGCCAGCAGTAGGACAGGGGGAAAGAGTGAAGCTTTCTTT
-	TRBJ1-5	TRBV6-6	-	CASSLRTPGGQPQHF	TGTGCCAGCAGTCTGCGGACCCCGGGAGGGCAGCCCCAGCATTTT
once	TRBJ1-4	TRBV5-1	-	CASRMTGTNEKLFF	TGCGCCAGCCGAATGACGGGAACTAATGAAAAACTGTTTTTT
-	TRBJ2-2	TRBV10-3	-	CAISVYRQAKYANTGELFF	TGTGCCATCAGTGTATACAGGCAGGCGAAATACGCGAACACCGGGGAGCTGTTTTTT
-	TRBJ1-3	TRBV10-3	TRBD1	CAISMTGGFGNTIYF	TGTGCCATCAGTATGACAGGGGGCTTTGGAAACACCATATATTTT
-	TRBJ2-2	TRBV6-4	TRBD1	CASRQTGGTGELFF	TGTGCCAGCAGGCAGACAGGGGGAACCGGGGAGCTGTTTTTT
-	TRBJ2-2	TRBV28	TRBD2	CASSSIPGGAPTNTGELFF	TGTGCCAGCAGTTCGATTCCCGGGGGGGCCCCCACGAACACCGGGGAGCTGTTTTTT
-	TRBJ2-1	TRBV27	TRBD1	CASKRTGLPDHPYNEQFF	TGTGCCAGCAAAAGGACAGGGTTACCCGATCACCCCTACAATGAGCAGTTCTTC
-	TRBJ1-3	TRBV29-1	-	CSVREGSSGNTIYF	TGCAGCGTTCGGGAGGGTAGCTCTGGAAACACCATATATTTT